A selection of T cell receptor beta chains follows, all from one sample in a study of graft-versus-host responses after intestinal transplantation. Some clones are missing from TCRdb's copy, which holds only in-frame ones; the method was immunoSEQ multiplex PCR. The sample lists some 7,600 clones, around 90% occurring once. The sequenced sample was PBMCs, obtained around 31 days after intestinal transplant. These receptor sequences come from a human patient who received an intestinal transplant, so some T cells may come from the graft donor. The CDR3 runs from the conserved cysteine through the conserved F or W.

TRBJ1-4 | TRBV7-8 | CASSTLGGGNEKLFF
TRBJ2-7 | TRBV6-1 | CATNERAYSYEQYF
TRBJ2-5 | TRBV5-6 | CASSLAWYGGETQYF
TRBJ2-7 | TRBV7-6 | CASSGQASYEQYF
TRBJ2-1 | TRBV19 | CASSQPPPITSGGRYNEQFF
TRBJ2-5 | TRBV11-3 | CASSPGFGAGYGETQYF
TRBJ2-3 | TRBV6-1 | CASSERTGWSDTQYF
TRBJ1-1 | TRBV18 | CASSPPKVVNTEAFF
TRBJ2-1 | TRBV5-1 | CASSLERGPYNEQFF
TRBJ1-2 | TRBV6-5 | CASSSDTAYGYTF
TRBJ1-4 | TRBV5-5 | CASSQNDEKLFF
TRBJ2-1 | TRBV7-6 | CASSLGRRGTFGWYNEQFF
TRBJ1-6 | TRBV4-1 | CASSQESTGPYNSPLHF
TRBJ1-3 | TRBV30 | CAWSKKGASGNTIYF
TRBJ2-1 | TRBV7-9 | CASSLLGLNNEQFF
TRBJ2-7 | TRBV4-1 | CASSSGAGTYEQYF
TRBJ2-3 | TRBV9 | CASSVGEWARADTQYF
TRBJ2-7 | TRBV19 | CASSTGRNEQYF
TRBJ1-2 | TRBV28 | CASSLTGEGRSYGYTF
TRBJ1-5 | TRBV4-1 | CASGTGWGDQPQHF
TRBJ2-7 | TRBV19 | CASSIQGGSYEQYF
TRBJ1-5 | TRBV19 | CASSISGQGYQPQHF
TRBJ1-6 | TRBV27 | CAGRLTSSYNSPLHF
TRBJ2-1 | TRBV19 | CASSNSARGEQFF
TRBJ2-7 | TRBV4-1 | CASSQRTDRYYEQYF
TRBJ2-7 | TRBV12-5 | CASGLGGGGAHEQYF
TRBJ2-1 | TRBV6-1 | CASSAIRGNEQFF
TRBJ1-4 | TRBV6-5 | CASSYMPNEKLFF
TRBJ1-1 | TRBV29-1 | CSVTGAEVDPGEAFF
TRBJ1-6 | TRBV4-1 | CASSHITSAHRSSYNSPLHF
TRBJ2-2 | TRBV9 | CASSDTGGTGELFF
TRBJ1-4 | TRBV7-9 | CASSPVNEKLFF
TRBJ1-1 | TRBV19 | CASNRVLQGMNTEAFF
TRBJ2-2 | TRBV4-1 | CASSQHTGELFF
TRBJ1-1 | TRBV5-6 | CASSMGGNTEAFF
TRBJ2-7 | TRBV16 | CASSQTLTGPSYEQYF
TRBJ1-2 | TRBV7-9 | CASSSDRVYYGYTF
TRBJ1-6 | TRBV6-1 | CASSQPGRSPLHF
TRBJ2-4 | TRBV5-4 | CASTDTGGFAKNIQYF
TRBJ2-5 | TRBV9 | CASSRGLSGGEETQYF
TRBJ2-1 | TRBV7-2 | CASSDRGAQFF
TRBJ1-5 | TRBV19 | CASNGGQWGNQPQHF
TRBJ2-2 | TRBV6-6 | CASRPGQGETGELFF
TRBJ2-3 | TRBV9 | CASSFEGASTDTQYF
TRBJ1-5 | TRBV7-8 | CASSFDDPYQPQHF
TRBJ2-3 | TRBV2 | CASSDTATGAVADTQYF
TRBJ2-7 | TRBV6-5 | CASSSGTREQYF
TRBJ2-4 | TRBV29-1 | CSAGQGAKNIQYF
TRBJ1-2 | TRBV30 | CAWREKDRGPYGYTF
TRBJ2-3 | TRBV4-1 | CASSLEAGKDTQYF
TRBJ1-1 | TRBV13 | CASSLALQGTNTEAFF
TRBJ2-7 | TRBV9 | CASSPGTVSEQYF
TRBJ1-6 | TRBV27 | CASSLQGAPQIYNSPLHF
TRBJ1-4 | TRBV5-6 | CASSLAGSQGVNEKLFF
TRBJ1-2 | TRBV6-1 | CASSALTGRLDGYTF
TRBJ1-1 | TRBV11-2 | CASSLVLNTEAFF
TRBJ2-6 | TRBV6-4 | CASSDNSGANVLTF
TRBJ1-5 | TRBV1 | CTSSGVSGGSNQPQHF
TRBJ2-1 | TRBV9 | CASSASGTSGGEQFF
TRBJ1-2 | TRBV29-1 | CSVFDASGANGYTF